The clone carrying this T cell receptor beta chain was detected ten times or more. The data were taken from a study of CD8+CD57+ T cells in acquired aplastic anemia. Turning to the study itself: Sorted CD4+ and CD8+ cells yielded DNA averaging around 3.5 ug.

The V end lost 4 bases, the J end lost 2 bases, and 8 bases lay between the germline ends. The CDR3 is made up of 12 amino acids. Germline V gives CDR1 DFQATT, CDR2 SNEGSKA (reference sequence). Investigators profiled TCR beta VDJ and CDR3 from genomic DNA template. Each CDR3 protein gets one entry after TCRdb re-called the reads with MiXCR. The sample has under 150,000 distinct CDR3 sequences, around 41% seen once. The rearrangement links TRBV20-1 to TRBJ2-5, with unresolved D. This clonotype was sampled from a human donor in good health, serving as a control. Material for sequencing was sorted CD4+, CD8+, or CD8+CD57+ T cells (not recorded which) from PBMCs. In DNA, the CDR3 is TGCAGTGCTAAAGGGTTTCAAGAGACCCAGTACTTC. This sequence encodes CSAKGFQETQYF.